The rows below give T cell receptor beta chains drawn from one sample of a study of blood T cell repertoires in COVID-19. The table came from immunoSEQ multiplex PCR; TCRdb's copy has only in-frame clones and leaves some out. The sample carries 100,000 to 150,000 clones, around 89% recorded once. Sequences were obtained from peripheral blood. Receptors were obtained from a middle-aged man with active or convalescent COVID-19. CDR3s include the opening cysteine and the closing phenylalanine or tryptophan. The D gene is left open where the match is weak. Size is stated for part of the rows, as once, few or many counts, or as a class when the clone is expanded.

TRBD1	-	TRBV3-1/TRBV3-2	TRBJ2-3	CASSQDRNLLTDTQYF	TGTGCCAGCAGCCAGGACAGGAACTTACTCACAGATACGCAGTATTTT
-	-	TRBV6-4	TRBJ2-1	CASSVDIANEQFF	TGTGCCAGCAGTGTTGATATAGCCAATGAGCAGTTCTTC
-	-	TRBV9	TRBJ1-2	CASSGRAAEKLYGYTF	TGTGCCAGCAGCGGGCGGGCGGCAGAAAAACTCTATGGCTACACCTTC
-	-	TRBV10-1	TRBJ2-1	CASSDGGVYNEQFF	TGCGCCAGCAGTGACGGCGGGGTCTACAATGAGCAGTTCTTC
TRBD1	-	TRBV5-4	TRBJ2-1	CASSSRGQGYSYNEQFF	TGTGCCAGCAGCTCCAGAGGACAGGGGTACTCCTACAATGAGCAGTTCTTC
-	-	TRBV5-8	TRBJ2-1	CASSFSREYNEQFF	TGTGCCAGCAGCTTTTCCAGGGAATACAATGAGCAGTTCTTC
-	-	TRBV7-8	TRBJ1-5	CASSLRSVTLNQPQHF	TGTGCCAGCAGCTTAAGATCTGTGACTCTCAATCAGCCCCAGCATTTT
TRBD1	once	TRBV6-1	TRBJ1-4	CASSELRDRNEKLFF	TGTGCCAGCAGTGAACTCCGGGACAGAAATGAAAAACTGTTTTTT
TRBD2	-	TRBV4-1	TRBJ2-5	CASSQGGRAFTETQYF	TGCGCCAGCAGCCAGGGCGGGAGGGCCTTTACGGAGACCCAGTACTTC
-	-	TRBV9	TRBJ2-7	CASSGTVAGEQYF	TGTGCCAGCAGCGGGACGGTGGCGGGGGAGCAGTACTTC
-	-	TRBV10-3	TRBJ2-2	CAIRQRQNHNTGELFF	TGTGCCATCCGTCAACGACAAAACCATAACACCGGGGAGCTGTTTTTT
-	-	TRBV7-2	TRBJ2-3	CASRKAGTDTQYF	TGTGCCAGCAGAAAAGCGGGCACAGATACGCAGTATTTT
TRBD1	-	TRBV6-6	TRBJ2-6	CASSGAPGQGAKSGANVLTF	TGTGCCAGCAGCGGAGCGCCGGGACAGGGGGCAAAGTCTGGGGCCAACGTCCTGACTTTC
-	once	TRBV5-1	TRBJ2-7	CASSLVAGPHEQYF	TGCGCCAGCAGCTTGGTGGCAGGCCCCCACGAGCAGTACTTC
TRBD2	-	TRBV2	TRBJ2-1	CASSSGTSGRDHNEQFF	TGTGCCAGCAGTTCCGGGACTAGCGGGAGGGATCACAATGAGCAGTTCTTC
TRBD1	-	TRBV2	TRBJ2-7	CASRPGQGNEQYF	TGTGCCAGCAGACCGGGACAGGGGAACGAGCAGTACTTC
-	-	TRBV6-5	TRBJ1-1	CASSLWGGAGTEAFF	TGTGCCAGCAGTCTTTGGGGGGGCGCCGGGACTGAAGCTTTCTTT
TRBD1	few	TRBV6-5	TRBJ1-4	CASRGTGRDEKLFF	TGTGCCAGCAGAGGGACAGGGCGCGATGAAAAACTGTTTTTT
TRBD1	-	TRBV6-2/TRBV6-3	TRBJ2-2	CASSEGQGGAGELFF	TGTGCCAGCAGTGAGGGACAGGGTGGAGCCGGGGAGCTGTTTTTT
TRBD2	-	TRBV27	TRBJ2-7	CASGSPSGLAGAVSYEQYF	TGTGCCAGCGGCTCGCCTAGTGGACTAGCGGGGGCCGTCTCCTACGAGCAGTACTTC
-	-	TRBV14	TRBJ2-3	CASSQSTGLSTDTQYF	TGTGCCAGCAGCCAGTCAACGGGACTCAGCACAGATACGCAGTATTTT
TRBD2	once	TRBV18	TRBJ2-7	CASSPSLAGVSYEQYF	TGTGCCAGCTCACCCTCACTAGCGGGCGTCTCCTACGAGCAGTACTTC
TRBD2	-	TRBV4-3	TRBJ2-3	CASSQDWLAGGLGVTDTQYF	TGCGCCAGCAGCCAAGATTGGCTAGCGGGGGGCCTGGGGGTCACCGATACGCAGTATTTT
TRBD1	-	TRBV6-5	TRBJ2-7	CASSSGTGTEQYF	TGTGCCAGCAGTTCCGGGACAGGGACCGAGCAGTACTTC
TRBD2	-	TRBV20-1	TRBJ2-5	CSASLAGEETQYF	TGCAGTGCTAGTCTAGCGGGAGAAGAGACCCAGTACTTC
TRBD2	-	TRBV27	TRBJ2-3	CASRKQLAGGWDTQYF	TGTGCCAGCAGAAAACAACTAGCGGGGGGCTGGGATACGCAGTATTTT
TRBD2	-	TRBV9	TRBJ2-4	CASSVGLAGVGVGFQKYF	TGTGCCAGCAGCGTAGGACTAGCGGGAGTCGGAGTGGGGTTTCAAAAGTACTTC
TRBD1	-	TRBV5-6	TRBJ1-5	CASTIRGLHQPQHF	TGTGCCAGCACTATCAGGGGGCTGCATCAGCCCCAGCATTTT
-	few	TRBV19	TRBJ1-3	CASSSTGTGNTIYF	TGTGCCAGTAGCTCCACAGGGACTGGAAACACCATATATTTT
-	-	TRBV7-8	TRBJ2-7	CASSLARVTYEQYF	TGTGCCAGCAGCTTAGCCAGGGTAACCTACGAGCAGTACTTC
TRBD1	-	TRBV30	TRBJ1-6	CAWSVLETGNSPLHF	TGTGCCTGGAGTGTACTGGAGACAGGGAATTCACCCCTCCACTTT
TRBD1	-	TRBV28	TRBJ2-2	CASLDRGIPGELFF	TGTGCCAGTCTGGACAGGGGAATCCCCGGGGAGCTGTTTTTT
TRBD2	-	TRBV5-1	TRBJ2-1	CASSRLAGDYNEQFF	TGCGCCAGCAGCCGACTAGCGGGGGATTACAATGAGCAGTTCTTC
-	-	TRBV30	TRBJ1-5	CAWSSDKNQPQHF	TGTGCCTGGAGTTCCGACAAGAATCAGCCCCAGCATTTT
-	once	TRBV12-3/TRBV12-4	TRBJ2-1	CASSFRRANEQFF	TGTGCCAGCAGTTTTCGCAGGGCCAATGAGCAGTTCTTC
-	-	TRBV30	TRBJ1-1	CAWGGHPNTEAFF	TGTGCCTGGGGGGGACATCCGAACACTGAAGCTTTCTTT
TRBD1	-	TRBV19	TRBJ1-5	CASSRGQGGWDIGNQPQHF	TGTGCCAGTAGTAGGGGACAGGGAGGATGGGATATCGGCAATCAGCCCCAGCATTTT
-	-	TRBV27	TRBJ1-2	CASSTRINYGYTF	TGTGCCAGCAGTACCAGGATTAACTATGGCTACACCTTC
-	once	TRBV5-1	TRBJ2-2	CASSFGSSWDTGELFF	TGCGCCAGCAGCTTCGGGTCCAGTTGGGACACCGGGGAGCTGTTTTTT
-	-	TRBV7-6	TRBJ1-3	CASSPIYGSGNTIYF	TGTGCCAGCAGCCCCATCTATGGCTCTGGAAACACCATATATTTT
-	-	TRBV3-1/TRBV3-2	TRBJ2-7	CASSQGGRDSYEQYF	TGTGCCAGCAGCCAAGGGGGCAGGGATTCCTACGAGCAGTACTTC
TRBD2	-	TRBV11-3	TRBJ2-7	CASSLMLAGETNEQYF	TGTGCCAGCAGCCTTATGCTAGCGGGAGAAACCAACGAGCAGTACTTC
TRBD2	-	TRBV6-5	TRBJ2-3	CASSPLASGADTQYF	TGTGCCAGCAGCCCACTGGCTAGCGGGGCAGATACGCAGTATTTT
TRBD1	-	TRBV18	TRBJ1-1	CASSKTGQGRNYMNTEAFF	TGTGCCAGCTCAAAAACCGGACAGGGGCGGAATTACATGAACACTGAAGCTTTCTTT
TRBD2	-	TRBV28	TRBJ2-7	CASSSGLADYEQYF	TGTGCCAGCAGTTCCGGACTAGCGGATTACGAGCAGTACTTC
TRBD1	-	TRBV19	TRBJ2-1	CASRPRPGQGAHNEQFF	TGTGCCAGTAGACCGCGACCGGGACAGGGGGCGCATAATGAGCAGTTCTTC
-	-	TRBV4-3	TRBJ1-2	CASSQDLGEEYDGYTF	TGCGCCAGCAGCCAAGATCTGGGGGAGGAGTATGATGGCTACACCTTC
TRBD1	-	TRBV3-1/TRBV3-2	TRBJ2-3	CASSQERGQGTDTQYF	TGTGCCAGCAGCCAAGAACGAGGACAGGGAACAGATACGCAGTATTTT
TRBD2	-	TRBV6-4	TRBJ2-1	CASKQTSSGRFNEQFF	TGTGCCAGCAAACAAACTTCTAGCGGGAGATTTAATGAGCAGTTCTTC
-	-	TRBV12-3/TRBV12-4	TRBJ2-1	CASSLGAYNEQFF	TGTGCCAGCAGTTTGGGAGCCTACAATGAGCAGTTCTTC
TRBD1	-	TRBV4-2	TRBJ1-4	CASSREQGSEKLFF	TGTGCCAGCAGCCGTGAACAGGGGAGCGAAAAACTGTTTTTT
-	-	TRBV24-1	TRBJ1-4	CATSDTSSGNEKLFF	TGTGCCACCAGTGACACTAGCTCCGGTAATGAAAAACTGTTTTTT
-	-	TRBV11-1	TRBJ2-2	CASSRGHANTGELFF	TGTGCCAGCAGCCGGGGACACGCGAACACCGGGGAGCTGTTTTTT
TRBD1	-	TRBV19	TRBJ2-3	CASNQQGAGDTQYF	TGTGCCAGTAATCAACAGGGGGCGGGAGATACGCAGTATTTT